The clone carrying this T cell receptor (beta chain) has just a few counts. Per the authors' pipeline: Nucleated cell counts were estimated from reference gene primer amplification. The data were produced by immunoSEQ multiplex PCR, yet TCRdb's version contains in-frame clones alone and is incomplete. Clone size and V and J calls were adopted from that table, with D and trimming inferred from the DNA. The sample consists of a few hundred thousand clones, just under 85% of them appearing once. The CDR3 loop spans 14 amino acids. Trimming removed 9 bases from V and 3 bases from J; junction bases left unmatched: 4. Germline V gene sequence: CDR1 KGHDR, CDR2 SFDVKD. This record comes from a study of blood T cell repertoires in COVID-19. Study overall: Acute and convalescent COVID-19 specimens originated in the United States, Italy and Spain. PBMCs, B-cell-depleted T cells, or T cells were the source of the cDNA or gDNA that made up the material.

The chain joins TRBV24-1 to TRBJ2-4; 10 nucleotides line up with TRBD2. The sequenced sample was peripheral blood. The receptor's source is a man aged 80 or over with acute or convalescent COVID-19. The CDR3: CATSGTSDKNIQYF. The CDR3 DNA sequence: TGTGCCACCTCCGGGACTAGCGACAAAAACATTCAGTACTTC.